This record covers a single TCR beta chain. Antigen: not known. The data were obtained in a study of T cell repertoires in cytomegalovirus infection. The germline V gene encodes CDR1 SGHDN and CDR2 FVKESK. Trimming pared 0 bases from V and 2 bases from J, leaving 11 bases between. CDR3 length: 15 amino acids. TCRdb itself ran the reads through MiXCR, one entry per CDR3 protein. The table lists approximately 910,000 distinct CDR3 sequences, about a third of them singletons. Notes on the study in general: Using cumulative public TCR beta family frequency, the authors identified those who carried CMV together with the relevant HLA.

This material consisted of cultured CD8+ T cells from PBMCs, taken from culture after CMV antigen stimulation. The sequence came from a human donor in good health (CMV status not recorded). Some clones in this sample may be carry-over from other donors' samples. This chain uses TRBV14 with TRBJ2-7, with a tentative D call TRBD1 (6 bases). CDR3 nucleotide sequence: TGTGCCAGCAGCCAAGATAGGACAGAACCCTACGAGCAGTACTTC. It translates to CASSQDRTEPYEQYF.